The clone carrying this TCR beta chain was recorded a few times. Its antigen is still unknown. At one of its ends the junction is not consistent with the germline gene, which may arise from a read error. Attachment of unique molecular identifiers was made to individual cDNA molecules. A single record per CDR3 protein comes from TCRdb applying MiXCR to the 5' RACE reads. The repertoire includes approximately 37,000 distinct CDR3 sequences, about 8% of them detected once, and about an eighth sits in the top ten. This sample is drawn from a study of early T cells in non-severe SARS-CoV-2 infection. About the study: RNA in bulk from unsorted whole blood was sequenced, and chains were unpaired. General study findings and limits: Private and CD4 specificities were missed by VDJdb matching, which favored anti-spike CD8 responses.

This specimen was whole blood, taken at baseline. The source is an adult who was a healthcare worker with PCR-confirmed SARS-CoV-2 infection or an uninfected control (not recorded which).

The CDR3 nucleotides read TGTGCCAGCAGTGAAATGCAGGCACAAGGGACCCAGTACTTC. Translated: CASSEMQAQGTQYF. The V and J genes are TRBV6-1 and TRBJ2-5; D gene uncertain. Looked up from germline, CDR1 is MNHNS and CDR2 is SASEGT. This CDR3 region has 14 residues.